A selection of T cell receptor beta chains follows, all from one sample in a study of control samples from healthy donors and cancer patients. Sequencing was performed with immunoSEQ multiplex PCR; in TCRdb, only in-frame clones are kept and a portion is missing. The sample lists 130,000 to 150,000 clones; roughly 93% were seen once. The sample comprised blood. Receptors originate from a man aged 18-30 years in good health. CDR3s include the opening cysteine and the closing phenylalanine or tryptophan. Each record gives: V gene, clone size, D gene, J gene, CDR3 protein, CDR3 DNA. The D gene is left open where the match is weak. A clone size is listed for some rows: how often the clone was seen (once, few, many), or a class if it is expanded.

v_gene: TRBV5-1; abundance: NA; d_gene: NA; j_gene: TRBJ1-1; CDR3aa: CASSLAPTFTGWDTEAFF; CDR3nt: TGCGCCAGCAGCTTGGCCCCGACATTTACGGGATGGGACACTGAAGCTTTCTTT
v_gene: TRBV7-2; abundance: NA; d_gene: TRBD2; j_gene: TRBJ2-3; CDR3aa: CASSRTSGRAQDTQYF; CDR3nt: TGTGCCAGCAGCCGGACTAGCGGGAGGGCCCAAGATACGCAGTATTTT
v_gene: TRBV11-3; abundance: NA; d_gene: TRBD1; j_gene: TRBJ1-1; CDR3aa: CASSYRDRPEAFF; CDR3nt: TGTGCCAGCAGCTACCGGGACAGACCAGAAGCTTTCTTT
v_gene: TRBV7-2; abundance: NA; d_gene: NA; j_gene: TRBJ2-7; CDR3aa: CASSLANLGTYEQYF; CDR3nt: TGTGCCAGCAGCTTAGCTAATCTAGGCACCTACGAGCAGTACTTC
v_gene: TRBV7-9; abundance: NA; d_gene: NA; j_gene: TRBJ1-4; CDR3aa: CASSPTGSTNEKLFF; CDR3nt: TGTGCCAGCAGCCCGACGGGCTCAACTAATGAAAAACTGTTTTTT
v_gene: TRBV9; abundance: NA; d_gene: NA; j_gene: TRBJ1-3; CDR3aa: CASSTHTSSGNTIYF; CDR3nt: TGTGCCAGCAGCACCCACACTTCCTCTGGAAACACCATATATTTT
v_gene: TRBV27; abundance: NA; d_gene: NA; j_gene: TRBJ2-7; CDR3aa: CASSFRQPSSYEQYF; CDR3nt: TGTGCCAGCAGTTTCAGGCAGCCAAGCTCCTACGAGCAGTACTTC
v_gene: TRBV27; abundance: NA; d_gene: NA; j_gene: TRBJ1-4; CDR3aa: CASSPTGRGGNEKLFF; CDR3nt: TGTGCCAGCAGTCCCACCGGCCGGGGAGGGAATGAAAAACTGTTTTTT
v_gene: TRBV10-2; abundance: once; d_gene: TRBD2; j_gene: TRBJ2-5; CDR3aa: CASRGLAGGQETQYF; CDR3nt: TGCGCCTCCAGGGGACTAGCGGGGGGGCAAGAGACCCAGTACTTC
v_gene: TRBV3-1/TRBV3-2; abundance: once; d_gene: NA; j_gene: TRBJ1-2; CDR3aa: CASSQAGAGRVFATF; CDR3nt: TGTGCCAGCAGCCAAGCAGGAGCGGGCAGGGTGTTTGCCACCTTC
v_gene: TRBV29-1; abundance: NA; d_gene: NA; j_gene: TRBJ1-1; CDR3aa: CSVVITGLGTEAFF; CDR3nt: TGCAGCGTTGTAATAACAGGTCTAGGCACTGAAGCTTTCTTT
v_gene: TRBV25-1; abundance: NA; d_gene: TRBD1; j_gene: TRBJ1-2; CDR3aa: CASSGSDREGVGGYTF; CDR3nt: TGTGCCAGCAGTGGCTCGGACAGGGAAGGGGTCGGCGGCTACACCTTC
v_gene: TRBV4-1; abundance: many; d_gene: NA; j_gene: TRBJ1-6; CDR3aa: CASSQVQDHSTSPLHF; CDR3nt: TGCGCCAGCAGCCAAGTGCAGGACCACTCTACTTCACCCCTCCACTTT
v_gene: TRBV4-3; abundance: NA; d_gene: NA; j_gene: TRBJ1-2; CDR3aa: CASSQEGRPGYGYTF; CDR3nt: TGCGCCAGCAGCCAAGAAGGTCGGCCCGGCTATGGCTACACCTTC
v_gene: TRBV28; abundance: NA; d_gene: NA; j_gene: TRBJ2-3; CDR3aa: CASSPGGMALGTDTQYF; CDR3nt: TGTGCCAGCAGTCCCGGAGGGATGGCCCTAGGGACAGATACGCAGTATTTT
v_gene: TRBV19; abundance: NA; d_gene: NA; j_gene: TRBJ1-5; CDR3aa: CASSQQRGQPQHF; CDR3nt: TGTGCCAGTAGTCAACAGCGGGGTCAGCCCCAGCATTTT
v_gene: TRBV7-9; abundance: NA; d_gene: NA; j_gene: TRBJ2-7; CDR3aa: CASSLVGGYEQYF; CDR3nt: TGTGCCAGCAGCTTAGTCGGTGGATACGAGCAGTACTTC
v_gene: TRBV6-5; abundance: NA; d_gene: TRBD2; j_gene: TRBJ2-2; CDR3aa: CASSYSGAVTGELFF; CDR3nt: TGTGCCAGCAGTTACAGCGGGGCCGTCACCGGGGAGCTGTTTTTT
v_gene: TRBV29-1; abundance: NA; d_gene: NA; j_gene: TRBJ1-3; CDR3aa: CSVGGGGLGNTIYF; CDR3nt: TGCAGCGTTGGGGGAGGGGGTCTTGGAAACACCATATATTTT
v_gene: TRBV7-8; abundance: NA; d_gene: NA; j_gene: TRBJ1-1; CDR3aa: CASSFMARGMNTEAFF; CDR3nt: TGTGCCAGCAGCTTTATGGCTCGAGGCATGAACACTGAAGCTTTCTTT
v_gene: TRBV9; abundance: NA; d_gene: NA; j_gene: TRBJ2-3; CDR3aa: CASSVLSDTQYF; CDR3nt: TGTGCCAGCAGCGTATTATCAGATACGCAGTATTTT
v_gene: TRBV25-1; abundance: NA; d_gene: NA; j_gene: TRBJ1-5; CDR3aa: CASSRPGVDQPQHF; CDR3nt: TGTGCCAGCAGCCGCCCAGGGGTAGATCAGCCCCAGCATTTT
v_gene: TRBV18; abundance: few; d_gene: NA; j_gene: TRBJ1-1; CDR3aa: CASSPQGNTEAFF; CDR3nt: TGTGCCAGCTCACCACAGGGGAACACTGAAGCTTTCTTT
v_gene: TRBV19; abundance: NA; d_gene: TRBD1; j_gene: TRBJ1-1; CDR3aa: CASKRDRDTEAFF; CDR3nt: TGTGCCAGTAAGAGGGACAGGGATACTGAAGCTTTCTTT
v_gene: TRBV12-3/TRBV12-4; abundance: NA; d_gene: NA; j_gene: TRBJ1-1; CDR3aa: CASSFRYLTEAFF; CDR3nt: TGTGCCAGCAGTTTCCGTTACCTAACTGAAGCTTTCTTT
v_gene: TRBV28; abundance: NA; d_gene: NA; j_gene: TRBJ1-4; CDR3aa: CASSFRTSGREKLFF; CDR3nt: TGTGCCAGCAGTTTTCGGACATCGGGCAGGGAAAAACTGTTTTTT
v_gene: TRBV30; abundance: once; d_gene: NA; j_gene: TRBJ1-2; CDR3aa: CAWRALDDYGYTF; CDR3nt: TGTGCCTGGAGGGCTTTGGACGACTATGGCTACACCTTC
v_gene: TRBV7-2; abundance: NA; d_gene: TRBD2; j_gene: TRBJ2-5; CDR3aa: CASSSQRGPQETQYF; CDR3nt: TGTGCCAGCAGCTCCCAGCGGGGCCCGCAAGAGACCCAGTACTTC
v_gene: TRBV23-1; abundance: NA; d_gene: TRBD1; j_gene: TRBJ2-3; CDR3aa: CASSQSTRLRQGPDTQYF; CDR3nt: TGCGCCAGCAGTCAATCTACGCGCCTACGACAGGGTCCAGATACGCAGTATTTT
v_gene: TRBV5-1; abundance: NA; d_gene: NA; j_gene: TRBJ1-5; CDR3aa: CASSLGTYSNQPQHF; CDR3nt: TGCGCCAGCAGCTTGGGGACTTATAGCAATCAGCCCCAGCATTTT
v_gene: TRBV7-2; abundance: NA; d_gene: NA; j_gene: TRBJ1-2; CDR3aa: CASSSLRAGSEGYTF; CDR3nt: TGTGCCAGCAGCTCCCTACGTGCAGGTTCGGAGGGCTACACCTTC
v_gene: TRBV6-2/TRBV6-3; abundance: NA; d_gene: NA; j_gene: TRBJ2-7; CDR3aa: CASSYSPRSTEGLLLEQYF; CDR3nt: TGTGCCAGCAGTTACTCTCCGCGTTCCACCGAGGGACTCCTCCTCGAGCAGTACTTC
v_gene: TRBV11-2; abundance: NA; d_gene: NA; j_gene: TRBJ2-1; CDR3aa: CASSPGAGIYNEQFF; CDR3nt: TGTGCCAGCAGCCCCGGGGCAGGGATATACAATGAGCAGTTCTTC
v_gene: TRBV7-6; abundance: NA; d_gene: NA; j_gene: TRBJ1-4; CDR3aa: CASSLFIGAAGNEKLFF; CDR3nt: TGTGCCAGCAGCTTATTCATCGGGGCCGCTGGTAATGAAAAACTGTTTTTT
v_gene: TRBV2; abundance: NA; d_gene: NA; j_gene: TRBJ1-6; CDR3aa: CASSSLGLTSPLHF; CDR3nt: TGTGCCAGCAGTTCCTTGGGGCTTACTTCACCCCTCCACTTT
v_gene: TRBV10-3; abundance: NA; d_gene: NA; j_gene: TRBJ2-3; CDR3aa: CAISDNGVTDTQYF; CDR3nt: TGTGCCATCAGTGACAATGGGGTCACAGATACGCAGTATTTT
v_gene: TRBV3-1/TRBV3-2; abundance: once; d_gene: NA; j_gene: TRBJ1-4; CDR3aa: CASSQGLGPEKLFF; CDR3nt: TGTGCCAGCAGCCAAGGGTTAGGCCCCGAAAAACTGTTTTTT
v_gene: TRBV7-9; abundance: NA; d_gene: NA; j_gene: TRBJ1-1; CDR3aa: CASSSNKGSMNTEAFF; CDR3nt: TGTGCCAGCAGCTCCAACAAAGGGAGTATGAACACTGAAGCTTTCTTT
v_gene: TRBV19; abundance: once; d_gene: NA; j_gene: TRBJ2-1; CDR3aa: CASSIDPRSYNEQFF; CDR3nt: TGTGCCAGTAGTATAGATCCGCGCAGTTACAATGAGCAGTTCTTC
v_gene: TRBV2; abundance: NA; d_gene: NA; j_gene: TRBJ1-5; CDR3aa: CASRRGGPQHF; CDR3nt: TGTGCCAGCAGGAGGGGGGGGCCCCAGCATTTT